The following is a TCR beta chain sequence with its context. The record originates from a study of CD8+CD57+ T cells in acquired aplastic anemia. TCR beta VDJ combinations and CDR3 sequences were profiled from genomic DNA. MiXCR was run by TCRdb on the reads, yielding one entry per CDR3 protein. The sample holds 200,000 to 250,000 distinct CDR3 sequences, 30% to 40% seen once. CDR3 length equals 15 residues. Germline V gene data show CDR1 as SGHRS and CDR2 as YFSETQ. The V end lost 4 bases, the J end lost 2 bases, and 15 bases lay between the germline ends. The rearrangement links TRBV5-1 to TRBJ2-5; D not certain. The source material was sorted CD4+, CD8+, or CD8+CD57+ T cells (not recorded which) from PBMCs. The receptor's source is a human donor in good health, serving as a control. CDR3 protein: CASSPNSGYQETQYF. The CDR3 DNA reads as TGCGCCAGCAGCCCCAACTCAGGATATCAAGAGACCCAGTACTTC.